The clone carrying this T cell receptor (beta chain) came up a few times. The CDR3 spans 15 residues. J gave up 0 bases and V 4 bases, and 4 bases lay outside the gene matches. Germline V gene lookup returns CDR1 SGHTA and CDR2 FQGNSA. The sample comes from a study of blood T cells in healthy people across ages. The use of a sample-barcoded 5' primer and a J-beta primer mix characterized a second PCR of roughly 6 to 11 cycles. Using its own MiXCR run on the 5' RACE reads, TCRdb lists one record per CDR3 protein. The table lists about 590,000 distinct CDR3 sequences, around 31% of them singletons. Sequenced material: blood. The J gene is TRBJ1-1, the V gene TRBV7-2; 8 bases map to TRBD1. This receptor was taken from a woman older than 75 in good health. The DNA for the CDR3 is TGTGCCAGCAGCTCAGCGGGACAGGTGAACACTGAAGCTTTCTTT. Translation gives CASSSAGQVNTEAFF.